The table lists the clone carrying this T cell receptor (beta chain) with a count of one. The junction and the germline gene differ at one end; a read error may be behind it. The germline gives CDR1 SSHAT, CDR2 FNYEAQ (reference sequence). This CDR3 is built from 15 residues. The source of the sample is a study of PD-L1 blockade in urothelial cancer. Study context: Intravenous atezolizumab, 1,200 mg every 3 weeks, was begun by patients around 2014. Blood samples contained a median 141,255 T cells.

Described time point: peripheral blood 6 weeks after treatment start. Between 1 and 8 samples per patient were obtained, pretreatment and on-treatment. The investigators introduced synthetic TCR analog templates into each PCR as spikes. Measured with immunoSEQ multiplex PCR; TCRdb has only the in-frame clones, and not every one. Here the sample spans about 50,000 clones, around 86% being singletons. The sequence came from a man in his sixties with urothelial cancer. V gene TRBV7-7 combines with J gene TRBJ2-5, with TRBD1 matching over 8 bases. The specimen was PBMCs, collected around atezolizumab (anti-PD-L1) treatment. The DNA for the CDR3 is TGTGCTAGCAGCCCTGGGACAGGAACCCAAGAGACCCAGTACTTC. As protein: CASSPGTGTQETQYF.